These 32 T cell receptor beta chains share one sample of origin, sequenced in a study of T cells in Graves' hyperthyroidism and ophthalmopathy. TCR beta CDR3 regions were amplified from RNA. The TCR CDR3 was amplified in a first-round RT-PCR using the HTBI primer set. TCRdb fed the multiplex PCR reads into MiXCR, producing one record per CDR3 protein. This table holds about 360,000 distinct CDR3 sequences, roughly 25% found once. Sequencing input: blood. The receptor set was obtained from a man in his fifties or sixties with Graves' hyperthyroidism.

The sample holds many counts of this clonotype. The V and J genes are TRBV11-3 and TRBJ2-5, with a weak D call TRBD1 (6 bases). CDR1 is SGHNT, CDR2 YENEEA, per germline. The CDR3 sequence is 13 residues long. V was clipped by 5 bases and J by 7 bases, with 14 bases between them. The DNA for the CDR3 is TGTGCCAGCAGCCCGGGACATTTCTCGACCCAGTACTTC. Protein product: CASSPGHFSTQYF.

This clonotype was observed at least ten times. The genes are TRBV12-3 or TRBV12-4 and TRBJ2-3; D gene ambiguous. The V and J ends lost 4 bases and 0 bases respectively, with 5 bases between them. There are 13 residues in the CDR3. CDR3 protein: CASSYFSTDTQYF. The CDR3 bases are TGTGCCAGCAGTTATTTTAGCACAGATACGCAGTATTTT.

V is TRBV7-9 and J is TRBJ2-5; D may be TRBD1 (5 bases). The V end lost 6 bases, the J end lost 5 bases, and 19 bases lay between the germline ends. CDR1 and CDR2 (germline): SEHNR, FQNEAQ (reference sequence). The CDR3 runs to 15 residues. CDR3 protein: CASRPPGQGFETQYF. The CDR3 DNA sequence: TGTGCCAGCAGACCCCCCGGGCAGGGTTTTGAGACCCAGTACTTC.

This clonotype was detected a few times. The CDR3 nucleotides are TGTGCCAGCAGTGAAACAGGGGTCTGGGAGCAGTACTTC. Translated: CASSETGVWEQYF. The rearrangement uses TRBV6-1 and TRBJ2-7; 7 bases are a match to TRBD1. Unmatched junction bases numbered 5, after V lost 2 bases and J lost 7 bases. CDR1 and CDR2 from the germline V gene are MNHNS and SASEGT. This CDR3 contains 13 residues.

The chain joins TRBV3-1 to TRBJ1-2; TRBD1 is a possible D gene (5 bases). Deletions cut 6 bases from V and 5 bases from J, with 19 bases between. This CDR3 region has 15 residues. Germline loops: CDR1 LGHDT, CDR2 YNNKEL (reference sequence). CDR3 nucleotide sequence: TGTGCCAGCAGTTTAGCGCGGGGGGTATTGTATGGCTACACCTTC. This gives the protein CASSLARGVLYGYTF.

The rearrangement uses TRBV29-1 and TRBJ2-3; weak D call: TRBD1 (5 bases). This CDR3 is built from 12 residues. Germline V lookup: CDR1 SQVTM, CDR2 ANQGSEA. The V end lost 7 bases, the J end lost 7 bases, and 15 bases lay between the germline ends. The CDR3 spells CSATKDSYTQYF. The DNA of the CDR3 is TGCAGCGCTACAAAAGACAGTTATACGCAGTATTTT.

This clonotype has more than one count but fewer than ten. The chain links TRBV11-3 to TRBJ2-1; 9 bases are a match to TRBD1. CDR3 length: 16 residues. Germline CDR1 reads SGHNT; CDR2 reads YENEEA. J gave up 4 bases and V 5 bases, and 9 bases lay outside the gene matches. For the CDR3, the DNA is TGTGCCAGCAGCCCTGAACCGGGACAGGGTTACAATGAGCAGTTCTTC. This codes for CASSPEPGQGYNEQFF.

The chain uses TRBV7-6 and TRBJ2-1; D is possibly TRBD2 (5 bases). Germline lookup yields CDR1 SGHVS and CDR2 FNYEAQ. This CDR3 has 13 residues. Between the trimmed V and J ends, which lost 5 bases and 9 bases, there was a span of 14 bases. The CDR3 nucleotides read TGTGCCAGCAGCCCCCGGCAGGCGGGTGAGCAGTTCTTC. Translation: CASSPRQAGEQFF.

About this clonotype itself: The junction departs from germline at one end; a sequencing error may be responsible. V is TRBV11-2 and J is TRBJ2-2; TRBD2 is a possible D gene (5 bases). This CDR3 comprises 13 residues. The germline gives CDR1 SGHAT, CDR2 FQNNGV. The CDR3 DNA reads as TGTGCCAGCAGCTCCCAAAACACCGGGGAGCGGTTTTTT. Protein sequence: CASSSQNTGERFF.

This clonotype was seen a few times. The rearrangement uses TRBV7-8 and TRBJ2-2, with 7 bases identical to TRBD2. CDR1 SGHVS and CDR2 FQNEAQ come from the germline V gene. After removal of 5 bases from V and 4 bases from J, the junction contained 4 bases not matched to a gene. This CDR3 is 14 amino acids long. The CDR3 region is CASSPRGSTGELFF. In DNA, the CDR3 is TGTGCCAGCAGCCCGCGGGGGAGCACCGGGGAGCTGTTTTTT.

This clonotype has a handful of counts. This chain uses TRBV9 with TRBJ2-2, with 8 bases fitting TRBD2. The CDR3 runs to 17 residues. Germline-derived CDR1 and CDR2 are SGDLS and YYNGEE. The V segment lost 2 bases and the J segment 3 bases; nucleotides outside the gene matches: 9. CDR3 sequence reads: CASSVLGAGAYTGELFF. The CDR3 nucleotides are TGTGCCAGCAGCGTCCTAGGAGCGGGAGCGTACACCGGGGAGCTGTTTTTT.

J is TRBJ2-3 and V is TRBV28; the D gene is possibly TRBD2 (5 bases). With 6 bases removed from V and 5 bases from J, the gap between germline ends came to 15 bases. Looked up from germline, CDR1 is MDHEN and CDR2 is SYDVKM. CDR3 length equals 14 residues. DNA for the CDR3: TGTGCCAGCAGCCTAGCCGCGGAAGGAGATACGCAGTATTTT. Amino acid sequence: CASSLAAEGDTQYF.

The chain has TRBV24-1 and TRBJ2-1, with 11 bases identical to TRBD2. The germline V gene encodes CDR1 KGHDR and CDR2 SFDVKD. This CDR3 has 16 residues. Losses at the gene ends were 4 bases for V and 12 bases for J; bases not matched to a gene: 13. The CDR3 is CATSDPGTSGPQRQFF. As DNA, the CDR3 is TGTGCCACCAGTGACCCCGGGACTAGCGGTCCCCAGCGGCAGTTCTTC.

CDR3 in amino acids: CASSYSATTQPQHF. The DNA of the CDR3 is TGTGCCAGCAGTTACTCAGCCACAACTCAGCCCCAGCATTTT. V is TRBV28 and J is TRBJ1-5; D remains unclear. Germline-derived CDR1 and CDR2 are MDHEN and SYDVKM. The CDR3 is 14 residues long. Deletions cut 4 bases from V and 6 bases from J, with 13 bases between.

CDR3 protein: CASGSGFGTDTQYF. The CDR3 bases are TGTGCCAGCGGATCAGGGTTCGGCACAGATACGCAGTATTTT. V usage is TRBV12-3 or TRBV12-4 and J usage is TRBJ2-3; weak D call: TRBD1 (5 bases). CDR3 length equals 14 residues. V shed 8 bases and J shed 1 base, with 13 bases lying between them.

The chain combines TRBV5-6 with TRBJ2-5; D is possibly TRBD2 (5 bases). The CDR3 runs 15 residues. V lost 3 bases and J lost 1, with 13 bases in between. Looked up from germline, CDR1 is SGHDT and CDR2 is YYEEEE. CDR3 in DNA: TGTGCCAGCAGCTCCTCGCGAGGGATCCAAGAGACCCAGTACTTC. Its translation: CASSSSRGIQETQYF.

This clonotype was recorded many times. V and J are TRBV2 and TRBJ2-1; 14 bases are shared with TRBD2. This CDR3 is 14 amino acids long. With V trimmed by 9 bases and J by 9 bases, 7 bases remained unmatched. CDR1 is SNHLY and CDR2 is FYNNEI in the germline V gene. The CDR3 is CARGGLAGVSEQFF. The DNA for the CDR3 is TGTGCCAGAGGGGGACTAGCGGGAGTCAGTGAGCAGTTCTTC.

The chain recombines TRBV7-2 with TRBJ1-3; 8 bases are shared with TRBD1. The CDR3 is made up of 15 amino acids. Germline V gives CDR1 SGHTA, CDR2 FQGNSA. V shed 4 bases, J shed 4 bases, and the junction held 6 bases outside the gene matches. This CDR3 reads CASSSHRGKGNTIYF. CDR3 in DNA: TGTGCCAGCAGCTCCCACAGGGGGAAAGGAAACACCATATATTTT.

This clonotype was observed a few times. The chain has TRBV5-1 and TRBJ2-7; TRBD1 matches 8 bases. The CDR3 contains 14 residues. The junction had 5 bases not matched to a gene; V was cut back by 4 bases and J by 2 bases. The V gene's germline CDR1 is SGHRS and CDR2 YFSETQ. CDR3 in amino acids: CASSPRQGTYEQYF. In DNA, the CDR3 is TGCGCCAGCAGCCCGCGACAGGGGACCTACGAGCAGTACTTC. Full variable domain (outside the CDR3, taken from reference TRBV5-1 and TRBJ2-7): KAGVTQTPRYLIKTRGQQVTLSCSPISGHRSVSWYQQTPGQGLQFLFEYFSETQRNKGNFPGRFSGRQFSNSRSEMNVSTLELGDSALYLCASSPRQGTYEQYFGPGTRLTVT.

V and J are TRBV7-8 and TRBJ2-2; D is possibly TRBD1 (5 bases). This CDR3 comprises 12 residues. Germline CDR1 reads SGHVS; CDR2 reads FQNEAQ. The V end lost 8 bases, the J end lost 4 bases, and 8 bases lay between the germline ends. This CDR3 reads CASEGVTGELFF. The CDR3 DNA sequence: TGTGCCAGCGAAGGGGTCACCGGGGAGCTGTTTTTT.

This clonotype was found a few times. The rearrangement uses TRBV27 and TRBJ2-3, with D possibly called TRBD1 or TRBD2 (6 bases each). The CDR3 length is 13 residues. From germline, CDR1 is MNHEY and CDR2 SMNVEV (reference sequence). The V gene lost 8 bases and the J gene lost 4 bases, with 13 bases spanning the gap. The CDR3 DNA is TGTGCCAGCGGAGGGGGAGAATCAGATACGCAGTATTTT. Amino acids: CASGGGESDTQYF.

This clonotype was counted many times. This chain uses TRBV12-3 or TRBV12-4 with TRBJ2-1; no definite D call. The CDR3 extends over 12 amino acids. Trimming took 5 bases from V and 11 from J, leaving 13 bases between them. CDR3 region: CASSQRLRQQFF. In nucleotides, the CDR3 is TGTGCCAGCAGTCAAAGACTTAGACAGCAGTTCTTC.

This clonotype was recorded a few times. The rearrangement links TRBV3-1 to TRBJ1-3; D is undetermined. Trimming cost V 3 bases and J 0 bases, with 6 bases left between them. Looked up from germline, CDR1 is LGHDT and CDR2 is YNNKEL (reference sequence). The length of the CDR3 is 14 residues. The CDR3 DNA reads TGTGCCAGCAGCCAGTGGGGCTCTGGAAACACCATATATTTT. Translated, it gives CASSQWGSGNTIYF.

The gene calls are TRBV6-2 or TRBV6-3 and TRBJ1-5; no clear D gene. This CDR3 region has 15 residues. Germline CDR1 is MNHEY and CDR2 is SVGEGT. Trimming took off 8 bases at V and 0 bases at J, with 14 bases between the two ends. CDR3 bases: TGTGCCAGCGAACACCTTTTATATAGCAATCAGCCCCAGCATTTT. Its translation: CASEHLLYSNQPQHF.

This clonotype has only a few counts. The genes are TRBV7-9 and TRBJ2-1; weak D call: TRBD2 (6 bases). The germline V and J ends were trimmed by 4 bases and 4 bases, with 11 bases remaining between them. The CDR3 is made up of 14 amino acids. The germline V gene encodes CDR1 SEHNR and CDR2 FQNEAQ (reference sequence). Written as DNA, the CDR3 is TGTGCCAGCAGCTCAGGAGGGGAATACAATGAGCAGTTCTTC. Protein sequence: CASSSGGEYNEQFF.

In its sample, this clonotype was seen many times. The rearrangement uses TRBV7-2 and TRBJ2-5; D gene uncertain. Germline V CDR1 and CDR2: SGHTA, FQGNSA. This CDR3 region has 13 residues. V lost 5 bases, J lost 5 bases, and 12 bases lay in between. The CDR3 DNA sequence: TGTGCCAGCAGCAAAGACCATCGTGAGACCCAGTACTTC. Its translation: CASSKDHRETQYF. The variable domain in full, completed from reference TRBV7-2 and TRBJ2-5, reads GAGVSQSPSNKVTEKGKDVELRCDPISGHTALYWYRQSLGQGLEFLIYFQGNSAPDKSGLPSDRFSAERTGGSVSTLTIQRTQQEDSAVYLCASSKDHRETQYFGPGTRLLVL.

This clonotype was seen more than once but under ten times. V usage is TRBV5-1 and J usage is TRBJ1-1, with a tentative D call TRBD1 (5 bases). CDR3 length equals 13 residues. CDR1 and CDR2 from the germline V gene are SGHRS and YFSETQ. V dropped 3 bases and J dropped 11 bases, with 17 bases sitting between them. The DNA of the CDR3 is TGCGCCAGCAGCTCCGGGGAGACAGCGGTGGCTTTCTTT. Encoded protein: CASSSGETAVAFF.

The rearrangement links TRBV6-2 or TRBV6-3 to TRBJ1-4; maybe TRBD1 (6 bases). V dropped 2 bases and J dropped 4 bases, with 11 bases sitting between them. Germline lookup yields CDR1 MNHEY and CDR2 SVGEGT. The CDR3 loop spans 15 amino acids. CDR3 nucleotides: TGTGCCAGCAGTTACGGGGGGGCGGGTAATGAAAAACTGTTTTTT. Protein product: CASSYGGAGNEKLFF.

The chain employs TRBV14 and TRBJ2-1, with 11 positions matching TRBD2. The CDR3 runs to 16 residues. Germline loops: CDR1 SGHDN, CDR2 FVKESK. The junction had 6 bases not matched to a gene; V was cut back by 4 bases and J by 4 bases. CDR3 region: CASSPMTSGKYNEQFF. Here the CDR3 DNA reads TGTGCCAGCAGCCCAATGACTAGCGGGAAATACAATGAGCAGTTCTTC.

This clonotype came up a few times. The V and J genes are TRBV13 and TRBJ1-6; D is unclear. This CDR3 has 16 residues. Deletions cut 0 bases from V and 10 bases from J, with 16 bases between. Germline lookup yields CDR1 PRHDT and CDR2 FYEKMQ (reference sequence). The CDR3 nucleotides read TGTGCCAGCAGCTTAGGCCCCCGTGGGGAAGAGTCACCCCTCCACTTT. This translates into CASSLGPRGEESPLHF.

The chain combines TRBV19 with TRBJ2-4; D tentatively reads TRBD1 or TRBD2 (6 bases each). Trimming stripped 1 base from V and 9 bases from J, with 13 bases between. Germline V lookup: CDR1 LNHDA, CDR2 SQIVND (reference sequence). This CDR3 has 14 amino acids. CDR3 region: CASSIAGDKGIQYF. The CDR3 coding sequence is TGTGCCAGTAGTATAGCGGGGGACAAAGGCATTCAGTACTTC. Full variable domain (missing parts from reference TRBV19 and TRBJ2-4): DGGITQSPKYLFRKEGQNVTLSCEQNLNHDAMYWYRQDPGQGLRLIYYSQIVNDFQKGDIAEGYSVSREKKESFPLTVTSAQKNPTAFYLCASSIAGDKGIQYFGAGTRLSVL.

Concerning this clonotype: A single base separates this from a much larger clone, so it may be a read error. The chain couples TRBV7-2 to TRBJ2-7; weak D call: TRBD1 (6 bases). Per germline, CDR1 SGHTA and CDR2 FQGNSA. V gave up 8 bases and J gave up 1 base, with 15 bases separating them. This CDR3 spans 14 amino acids. CDR3 in amino acids: CASGHRDKSYEQYF. DNA for the CDR3: TGTGCCAGCGGCCACAGGGATAAATCCTACGAGCAGTACTTC. Using reference TRBV7-2 and TRBJ2-7 for the parts outside the CDR3, the full variable domain is GAGVSQSPSNKVTEKGKDVELRCDPISGHTALYWYRQSLGQGLEFLIYFQGNSAPDKSGLPSDRFSAERTGGSVSTLTIQRTQQEDSAVYLCASGHRDKSYEQYFGPGTRLTVT.